Shown below are 12 T cell receptor beta chains from a single sample sequenced in a study of blood T cell repertoires in COVID-19. Clones were sequenced by immunoSEQ multiplex PCR, and TCRdb holds only the in-frame ones, with some missing. The repertoire holds some 300,000 clones, around four fifths seen once, with around 4% in the top ten. The sequenced sample was peripheral blood. These TCRs come from a woman aged 50 to 65 with active or convalescent COVID-19.

This chain links TRBV28 with TRBJ2-7; possible D gene TRBD2, 5 bases. The CDR3 is 14 amino acids. V was cut by 7 bases and J by 0 bases, with 13 bases left in between. Germline V lookup: CDR1 MDHEN, CDR2 SYDVKM. CDR3 region: CASKGLAISYEQYF. CDR3 nucleotides: TGTGCCAGCAAAGGTCTAGCCATCTCCTACGAGCAGTACTTC.

The rearrangement uses TRBV10-3 and TRBJ2-2; tentative D call: TRBD2 (5 bases). Trimming stripped 8 bases from V and 6 bases from J, with 19 bases between. Germline V gives CDR1 ENHRY, CDR2 SYGVKD. This CDR3 region has 15 residues. CDR3 in amino acids: CAIAGGTVLAGELFF. CDR3 bases: TGTGCCATCGCGGGCGGCACAGTCTTGGCCGGGGAGCTGTTTTTT.

CDR3 sequence (DNA): TGTGCCAGCAGCTTAGATGGGGGCCCTTTAGAGACCCAGTACTTC. Residues: CASSLDGGPLETQYF. The chain recombines TRBV11-2 with TRBJ2-5; D possibly corresponds to TRBD1 (6 bases). From germline, CDR1 is SGHAT and CDR2 FQNNGV. The CDR3 totals 15 residues. V lost 0 bases and J lost 4, with 12 bases in between.

Remarks on this clone: Germline is not matched at one junction end, which may reflect a read error. Here the CDR3 reads CAWDKLLRPYF. The CDR3 region has the DNA TGTGCCTGGGATAAACTTCTGAGGCCTTACTTC. The genes are TRBV30 and TRBJ1-2; D is undetermined. Germline-derived CDR1 and CDR2 are GTSNPN and SVGIG (reference sequence). CDR3 length equals 11 residues.

The chain uses TRBV13 and TRBJ2-7; TRBD1 agrees at 8 bases. This CDR3 is 20 amino acids long. Germline CDR1 is PRHDT and CDR2 is FYEKMQ (reference sequence). The trim removed 6 bases at V and 4 bases at J, leaving 26 bases unmatched. CDR3 in DNA: TGTGCCAGCAGACCGTTCGGGGACAGGTTCTCCCCTCAACTTGGGTACGAGCAGTACTTC. This encodes CASRPFGDRFSPQLGYEQYF.

The J gene is TRBJ1-2, the V gene TRBV29-1, with 10 positions matching TRBD1. Germline V gene sequence: CDR1 SQVTM, CDR2 ANQGSEA. The CDR3 runs 13 residues. The ends lost 1 base at V and 6 bases at J; junction bases unmatched: 2. The CDR3 is CSVEGDRGDGYTF. The DNA of the CDR3 is TGCAGCGTTGAAGGGGACAGGGGTGATGGCTACACCTTC.

This rearrangement joins TRBV5-1 to TRBJ2-1; 9 bases map to TRBD2. The V gene's germline CDR1 is SGHRS and CDR2 YFSETQ. This CDR3 region has 16 residues. V shed 3 bases and J 7 bases; nucleotides not matched to a gene: 11. The CDR3 DNA reads TGCGCCAGCAGCTCCCTAGCGGGAACGGCGGGAAATGAGCAGTTCTTC. It yields the protein CASSSLAGTAGNEQFF.

The rearrangement uses TRBV27 and TRBJ1-1; the D gene is possibly TRBD1 (6 bases). CDR1 and CDR2 from the germline V gene are MNHEY and SMNVEV (reference sequence). V shed 5 bases and J shed 5 bases, with 15 bases lying between them. The CDR3 length is 14 residues. CDR3 sequence reads: CASSVLQGGTEAFF. CDR3 DNA sequence: TGTGCCAGCAGTGTCTTACAGGGTGGAACTGAAGCTTTCTTT.

This clone was seen once. The genes are TRBV6-6 and TRBJ1-1, with a possible D match to TRBD1 (6 bases). The CDR3 sequence is 16 residues long. Trimming shortened V by 0 bases and J by 0 bases, and 11 bases separated the two germline ends. Germline V gene sequence: CDR1 MNHNY, CDR2 SVGAGI (reference sequence). CDR3 DNA sequence: TGTGCCAGCAGTTACTCACGGGGGGCCGTGAACACTGAAGCTTTCTTT. Its translation: CASSYSRGAVNTEAFF.

The chain recombines TRBV19 with TRBJ1-1, with a weak D call TRBD1 (6 bases). Trimming pared 7 bases from V and 8 bases from J, leaving 17 bases between. Germline V gene sequence: CDR1 LNHDA, CDR2 SQIVND (reference sequence). CDR3 size: 13 residues. CDR3 nucleotides: TGTGCCAGTACCGGCCACCGACAGGCGGAAGCTTTCTTT. It yields the protein CASTGHRQAEAFF.

The chain uses TRBV4-1 and TRBJ1-4, with a possible D match to TRBD1 (6 bases). V dropped 1 base and J dropped 7 bases, with 13 bases sitting between them. Germline V CDR1 and CDR2: MGHRA, YSYEKL. This CDR3 spans 15 amino acids. The CDR3 protein is CASSQGQGSSEKLFF. DNA of the CDR3: TGCGCCAGCAGCCAAGGGCAGGGGAGTAGTGAAAAACTGTTTTTT.

The genes are TRBV6-5 and TRBJ2-1, with D maybe TRBD1 (6 bases). Germline assignment: CDR1 MNHEY and CDR2 SVGAGI. The CDR3 is made up of 13 amino acids. V lost 8 bases and J lost 4, with 12 bases in between. CDR3 amino acids: CASGGRPYNEQFF. For the CDR3, the DNA is TGTGCCAGCGGGGGCAGGCCATACAATGAGCAGTTCTTC.